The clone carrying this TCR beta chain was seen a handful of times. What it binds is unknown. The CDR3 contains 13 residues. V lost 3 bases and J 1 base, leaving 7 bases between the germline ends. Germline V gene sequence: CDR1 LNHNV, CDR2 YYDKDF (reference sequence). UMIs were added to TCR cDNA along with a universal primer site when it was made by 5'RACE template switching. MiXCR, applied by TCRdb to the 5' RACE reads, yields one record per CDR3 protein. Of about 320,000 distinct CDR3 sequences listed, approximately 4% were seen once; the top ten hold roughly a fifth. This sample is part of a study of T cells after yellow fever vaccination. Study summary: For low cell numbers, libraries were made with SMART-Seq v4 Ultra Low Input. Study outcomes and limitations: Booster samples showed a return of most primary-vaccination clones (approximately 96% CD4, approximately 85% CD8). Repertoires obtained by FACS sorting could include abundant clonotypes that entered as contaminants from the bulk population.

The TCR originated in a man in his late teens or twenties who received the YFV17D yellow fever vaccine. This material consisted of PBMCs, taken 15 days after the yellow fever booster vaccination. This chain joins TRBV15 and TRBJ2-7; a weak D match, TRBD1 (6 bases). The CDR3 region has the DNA TGTGCCACCAGCAGCGGACAGTCCTACGAGCAGTACTTC. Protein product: CATSSGQSYEQYF.